The text below deals with one TCR beta chain. The specificity of this receptor is unknown. Nothing much larger sits one base from this clone, and base qualities are not available. TCRbeta CDR3 regions were amplified from genomic DNA using the immunoSEQ Assay, a bias-controlled multiplex PCR. Turning to the authors' computational methods: The number of nucleated cells in each sample was estimated from the amplification of reference gene primers within the assay. Sequence reads were collapsed and filtered to measure the absolute abundance of every unique TCRbeta CDR3 rearrangement. Productive Simpson clonality was computed per sample as the square root of Simpson's diversity index over productive rearrangements. TCRdb obtained this table from immuneACCESS and retained in-frame rearrangements with V and J assigned. These tables miss some clones; where compared with another copy, unresolved V genes account for less than half of the shortfall, and the remainder is unexplained. From that table come the V and J calls and clone size; the DNA was used to work out D and trimming. The sample has some 200,000 clones on record, roughly 85% of them singletons. The ten most abundant clones make up 4.8% of the sample.

In the prospective study, participants were roughly 18 to 100 years old, resided in about 25 geographic areas of the United States, and were enrolled through a virtual design. In the prospective study, cohorts were assigned on the basis of participant-reported clinical history obtained from a screening survey and a study questionnaire. Exposed participants had been in contact, within 2 weeks of entering the study, with a person who had a PCR-confirmed or clinician-diagnosed case of COVID-19. In the prospective study, whole blood, serum and a nasopharyngeal or oropharyngeal swab were collected from each participant by mobile phlebotomists. Prospective study participants could optionally give additional blood draws and questionnaires over an approximately 2-month period. Before DNA extraction, blood samples from the prospective study were shipped at room temperature or frozen. The germline V end is reduced by 3 bases and the J end by 5 bases; junction bases left unmatched: 15. Taken from cysteine to phenylalanine, the CDR3 has 18 residues. Only CDR3 DNA is held: 54 bases, read in frame from base 1. CDR1 PRHDT and CDR2 FYEKMQ are derived from the germline V gene (reference sequence).

This entry comes from a study of blood T cell repertoires in COVID-19 (dated by TCRdb to the early 2020s). General notes on the study: Samples covering the acute and convalescent phases of COVID-19 were provided by collaborators in the United States, Italy and Spain. Subjects who had been exposed to COVID-19, were actively infected with it, or had recovered from it provided the deeply sampled blood TCRbeta repertoires that made up the dataset. The sample metadata nearly always contained a de-identified subject ID, COVID-19 status, age in years and sex. The material from the prospective study consisted of cDNA or gDNA derived from T cells, B-cell-depleted T cells, or PBMCs. Where available, HLA class I and class II types were taken from metadata supplied by the sample provider and were not determined by assay-based typing. The repertoires were released in a freely available public database intended as a resource for research on the immune response to SARS-CoV-2. Samples were obtained from the ongoing ImmuneRACE study (first 160 participants) and from 950 to 1,500 subjects provided by 6 global collaborators. What the study reported, not specific to this receptor: The amount of clinical and demographic metadata varied by source and participant and was provided uncurated.

This receptor was identified in a woman aged 50 to 65 who had been exposed to COVID-19. This chain joins TRBV13 to TRBJ2-3, with 9 junctional bases fitting TRBD2. Sequencing used PBMCs or T cells enriched from blood (not recorded which). The CDR3 has the sequence CASSLGTGSGGSGDTQYF. The nucleotides are TGTGCCAGCAGCTTGGGTACCGGTAGCGGGGGCTCCGGAGATACGCAGTATTTT.